The next 11 T cell receptor beta chains were all read from a single sample in a study of monozygotic twins with cystic fibrosis. TCRdb's table, derived via immunoSEQ multiplex PCR, lists solely in-frame clones and lacks some. The top ten hold around 0.99% of the sample, which has 34,000 or so clones, more than 85% seen once. The sample taken for sequencing was blood. The receptor source for this set is a girl aged 2 to 10 with cystic fibrosis.

The genes are TRBV4-1 and TRBJ1-4, with D tentatively TRBD1 (6 bases). Trimming cost V 0 bases and J 3 bases, with 14 bases left between them. This CDR3 has 17 amino acids. Germline V gene lookup returns CDR1 MGHRA and CDR2 YSYEKL. CDR3: CASSQEPSGVANEKLFF. The CDR3 coding sequence is TGCGCCAGCAGCCAAGAACCATCAGGGGTTGCTAATGAAAAACTGTTTTTT.

This clone was recorded only once. The V gene is TRBV6-1, the J gene TRBJ2-5; TRBD1 or TRBD2 may be the D gene (5 bases each). CDR1 is MNHNS, CDR2 SASEGT, per germline. V was shortened by 7 bases and J by 5 bases, with 17 bases between the two germline ends. The CDR3 runs 14 residues. The CDR3 DNA reads TGTGCCAGCACCACAGGCGGGTATCGGGAGACCCAGTACTTC. This sequence encodes CASTTGGYRETQYF.

The genes are TRBV7-9 and TRBJ2-1; D is uncertain. Between the trimmed V and J ends, which lost 6 bases and 6 bases, there was a span of 15 bases. CDR1 is SEHNR, CDR2 FQNEAQ, per germline (reference sequence). The CDR3 is made up of 14 amino acids. Here the CDR3 DNA reads TGTGCCAGCAGACCGACGCAGGAAATCAATGAGCAGTTCTTC. This sequence encodes CASRPTQEINEQFF.

The V gene is TRBV9, the J gene TRBJ1-6; 9 positions match TRBD1. The CDR3 runs 15 residues. With V trimmed by 0 bases and J by 9 bases, 4 bases remained unmatched. Germline CDR1 SGDLS, CDR2 YYNGEE. CDR3 in amino acids: CASSVGGQGRSPLHF. CDR3 nucleotide sequence: TGTGCCAGCAGCGTAGGGGGACAGGGACGTTCACCCCTCCACTTT.

CDR3 amino acids: CSVEDSGAPRMYF. CDR3 DNA sequence: TGCAGCGTTGAAGACTCCGGGGCCCCCCGCATGTACTTC. The rearrangement joins TRBV29-1 to TRBJ2-5; either TRBD1 or TRBD2 may supply D (5 bases each). CDR1 and CDR2 (germline): SQVTM, ANQGSEA. The CDR3 extends over 13 amino acids. V was clipped by 0 bases and J by 13 bases, with 18 bases between them.

The chain couples TRBV7-2 to TRBJ1-3, with D hard to call. CDR3 length: 16 amino acids. Trimming took 3 bases from V and 1 from J, leaving 13 bases between them. CDR1 and CDR2 (germline): SGHTA, FQGNSA. CDR3 loop: CASSFSWVPSGNTIYF. In DNA form, the CDR3 reads TGTGCCAGCAGCTTTAGTTGGGTACCGTCTGGAAACACCATATATTTT.

The chain uses TRBV6-4 and TRBJ1-2; a weak D match, TRBD1 (5 bases). CDR1 is MRHNA, CDR2 SNTAGT, per germline. The CDR3 contains 11 residues. Trimming left V 6 bases short and J 8 bases short, with 10 bases between. This CDR3 is CASRGLKGYTF. In DNA, the CDR3 is TGTGCCAGCAGGGGACTGAAAGGCTACACCTTC.

V gene TRBV7-9 combines with J gene TRBJ2-5, with D perhaps TRBD1 (5 bases). V was shortened by 0 bases and J by 0 bases, with 8 bases between the two germline ends. Germline V gives CDR1 SEHNR, CDR2 FQNEAQ (reference sequence). This CDR3 comprises 15 residues. The DNA of the CDR3 is TGTGCCAGCAGCTTAGCGACAGAGTACCAAGAGACCCAGTACTTC. Its translation is CASSLATEYQETQYF.

J is TRBJ2-2 and V is TRBV11-3, with D possibly matching TRBD2 (6 bases). Germline lookup yields CDR1 SGHNT and CDR2 YENEEA. The CDR3 totals 13 residues. Trimming pared 3 bases from V and 8 bases from J, leaving 10 bases between. In nucleotides, the CDR3 is TGTGCCAGCAGCTTCGGAGGGCCAGGGGAGCTGTTTTTT. Amino acids: CASSFGGPGELFF.

V usage is TRBV5-1 and J usage is TRBJ2-7; D is unresolved. This CDR3 contains 14 residues. Trimming removed 0 bases from V and 0 bases from J, with 7 bases in between. Germline V gives CDR1 SGHRS, CDR2 YFSETQ. The CDR3 region is CASSLAVSSYEQYF. The CDR3 region has the DNA TGCGCCAGCAGCTTGGCGGTGAGCTCCTACGAGCAGTACTTC.

The rearrangement links TRBV5-1 to TRBJ2-1, with 8 nucleotides matching TRBD2. The germline V gene encodes CDR1 SGHRS and CDR2 YFSETQ. The CDR3 spans 16 residues. The ends lost 2 bases at V and 8 bases at J; junction bases unmatched: 12. DNA of the CDR3: TGCGCCAGCAGCTTAGGGACTAGGACAGTGGTCGATGAGCAGTTCTTC. This gives the protein CASSLGTRTVVDEQFF.